These 21 T cell receptor beta chains were sequenced from one sample in a study of T-cell memory formation after mild COVID-19. MiXCR, run by TCRdb on the 5' RACE reads, gives a single entry per CDR3 protein. The repertoire has tens of thousands of distinct CDR3 sequences, around a quarter of them found once; the top ten carry less than 55%. The sequenced material came from PBMCs or a T cell subset sorted from them (not recorded which). The receptors originated from a man between 18 and 35 years old who had mild COVID-19 (a few samples of this study predate the infection). Cell type and time point are not known.

The CDR3 loop is CASSSPGLARTEAFF. CDR3 in DNA: TGTGCCAGCAGCTCACCGGGACTGGCGCGGACTGAAGCTTTCTTT. V gene TRBV7-9 combines with J gene TRBJ1-1, with D possibly matching TRBD1 (5 bases). CDR3 length: 15 amino acids. Trimming shortened V by 4 bases and J by 5 bases, and 17 bases separated the two germline ends. Per the germline V gene, CDR1 is SEHNR and CDR2 is FQNEAQ (reference sequence).

There are a few counts of this clonotype. The rearrangement uses TRBV12-3 or TRBV12-4 and TRBJ2-4, with 9 positions matching TRBD2. The CDR3 has 16 amino acids. Trimming at V came to 5 bases and at J to 6 bases, leaving 11 bases not matched to a gene. The DNA for the CDR3 is TGTGCCAGCAGTCGGATAGCGGGGGCAGGGAGAAACATTCAGTACTTC. This gives the protein CASSRIAGAGRNIQYF.

This clonotype occurred a few times. The V gene is TRBV7-9, the J gene TRBJ1-3; TRBD1 might be the D (6 bases). V lost 4 bases to trimming and J lost 0 bases, with 7 bases between them. CDR1 and CDR2 from the germline V gene are SEHNR and FQNEAQ (reference sequence). The length of the CDR3 is 14 residues. CDR3 sequence reads: CASSWTVSGNTIYF. As DNA, the CDR3 is TGTGCCAGCAGCTGGACAGTCTCTGGAAACACCATATATTTT. Filled out from reference TRBV7-9 and TRBJ1-3, the complete variable domain reads DTGVSQNPRHKITKRGQNVTFRCDPISEHNRLYWYRQTLGQGPEFLTYFQNEAQLEKSRLLSDRFSAERPKGSFSTLEIQRTEQGDSAMYLCASSWTVSGNTIYFGEGSWLTVV.

This clonotype was observed a handful of times. This chain links TRBV4-1 with TRBJ2-3, with 8 nucleotides matching TRBD1. V shed 4 bases and J 5 bases; nucleotides not matched to a gene: 5. Per the germline V gene, CDR1 is MGHRA and CDR2 is YSYEKL. CDR3 size: 14 residues. The CDR3 region has the DNA TGCGCCAGCAGCCGTTCAGGGGGCATAGATACGCAGTATTTT. Protein: CASSRSGGIDTQYF.

The chain links TRBV9 to TRBJ2-7; 7 bases map to TRBD1. The CDR3 contains 14 residues. Germline lookup yields CDR1 SGDLS and CDR2 YYNGEE. Trimming at V came to 3 bases and at J to 3 bases, leaving 6 bases not matched to a gene. The CDR3 protein is CASSDTGTDYEQYF. The CDR3 nucleotides read TGTGCCAGCAGCGATACCGGGACAGACTACGAGCAGTACTTC.

This chain uses TRBV7-6 with TRBJ1-3; no clear D. The germline CDR1 and CDR2 sequences are SGHVS and FNYEAQ. V shed 3 bases and J shed 0 bases, with 9 bases lying between them. This CDR3 contains 15 residues. For the CDR3, the DNA is TGTGCCAGCAGCTTGGACGGATTCTCTGGAAACACCATATATTTT. Translating it yields CASSLDGFSGNTIYF.

The J gene is TRBJ2-1, the V gene TRBV3-1; D is perhaps TRBD2 (6 bases). Trimming left V 3 bases short and J 8 bases short, with 11 bases between. Looked up from germline, CDR1 is LGHDT and CDR2 is YNNKEL (reference sequence). There are 13 residues in the CDR3. The CDR3 bases are TGTGCCAGCAGCCACACTAGCTCCCATGAGCAGTTCTTC. The encoded protein is CASSHTSSHEQFF.

The J gene is TRBJ2-7, the V gene TRBV6-2 or TRBV6-3; the match to TRBD2 covers 9 bases. The germline gives CDR1 MNHEY, CDR2 SVGEGT. The ends lost 6 bases at V and 3 bases at J; junction bases unmatched: 3. The CDR3 is 13 residues long. CDR3 bases: TGTGCCAGCAGCGCTAGCGGGGTCTACGAGCAGTACTTC. It is translated as CASSASGVYEQYF.

The V call is TRBV14, the J call TRBJ2-5; TRBD2 aligns across 7 bases. There are 16 residues in the CDR3. V lost 2 bases, J lost 1 base, and 7 bases stayed unmatched. The V gene's germline CDR1 is SGHDN and CDR2 FVKESK. The CDR3 DNA reads TGTGCCAGCAGCCAATTTCGCGGGGGTGTCCAAGAGACCCAGTACTTC. As protein: CASSQFRGGVQETQYF.

This clonotype was observed a few times. The chain combines TRBV13 with TRBJ2-3; D possibly corresponds to TRBD2 (5 bases). From germline, CDR1 is PRHDT and CDR2 FYEKMQ (reference sequence). The CDR3 totals 13 residues. V lost 0 bases and J lost 5, with 6 bases in between. The CDR3, as DNA: TGTGCCAGCAGCTTAGGAGGGAGAGATACGCAGTATTTT. Residues: CASSLGGRDTQYF.

This clonotype came up a few times. This CDR3 reads CASSQGQGWNIQYF. The CDR3, as DNA: TGTGCCAGCAGTCAGGGACAGGGTTGGAACATTCAGTACTTC. The J gene is TRBJ2-4, the V gene TRBV27; 9 nucleotides line up with TRBD1. Germline trimming cut 5 bases from V and 7 bases from J; bases unmatched to any gene: 6. Germline assignment: CDR1 MNHEY and CDR2 SMNVEV (reference sequence). This CDR3 comprises 14 residues.

The chain employs TRBV4-1 and TRBJ2-5; the D is unclear. The germline CDR1 and CDR2 sequences are MGHRA and YSYEKL. Trimming removed 0 bases at V and 2 bases at J, with 13 bases between. The CDR3 has 16 amino acids. The CDR3 DNA is TGCGCCAGCAGCCAAGATTCCCGGTACTCACAAGAGACCCAGTACTTC. Translated: CASSQDSRYSQETQYF.

This clonotype was detected a few times. CDR3 sequence reads: CASSPISDGYEQYV. The CDR3 region has the DNA TGTGCCAGCAGCCCGATATCGGACGGCTACGAGCAGTACGTC. The chain couples TRBV5-6 to TRBJ2-7; D uncertain. Germline V CDR1 and CDR2: SGHDT, YYEEEE. The CDR3 is 14 amino acids. The germline V and J ends were trimmed by 4 bases and 3 bases, with 14 bases remaining between them.

The chain is built from TRBV4-3 and TRBJ1-1; unclear D gene. The length of the CDR3 is 15 residues. Looked up from germline, CDR1 is LGHNA and CDR2 is YSLEER. V lost 1 base and J 7 bases, leaving 16 bases between the germline ends. CDR3 protein: CASSQGLGGVGEAFF. The CDR3 DNA sequence: TGCGCCAGCAGCCAAGGATTAGGTGGAGTTGGTGAAGCTTTCTTT.

The chain joins TRBV5-1 to TRBJ1-2; D ambiguous. Trimming left V 1 base short and J 4 bases short, with 11 bases between. Looked up from germline, CDR1 is SGHRS and CDR2 is YFSETQ. The CDR3 spans 14 residues. CDR3 nucleotide sequence: TGCGCCAGCAGCTTGCCCAGAAGCTCCTATGGCTACACCTTC. As protein: CASSLPRSSYGYTF.

In this sample, this clonotype turned up a few times. This rearrangement joins TRBV29-1 to TRBJ2-1, with 9 bases that match TRBD1. V shed 7 bases, J shed 10 bases, and the junction held 5 bases outside the gene matches. Germline V CDR1 and CDR2: SQVTM, ANQGSEA. The CDR3 runs to 11 residues. The CDR3 is CSEYTGGEQFF. CDR3 DNA sequence: TGCAGCGAGTATACAGGGGGCGAGCAGTTCTTC.

This chain links TRBV6-2 or TRBV6-3 with TRBJ2-7; D not resolved. Between the trimmed V and J ends, which lost 2 bases and 3 bases, there was a span of 8 bases. Germline-derived CDR1 and CDR2 are MNHEY and SVGEGT. The CDR3 extends over 13 amino acids. Written as DNA, the CDR3 is TGTGCCAGCAGTTACAACTACTACTACGAGCAGTACGTC. Translation: CASSYNYYYEQYV.

The chain is built from TRBV7-2 and TRBJ2-7, with TRBD1 matching over 8 bases. CDR1 is SGHTA and CDR2 is FQGNSA in the germline V gene. The CDR3 contains 15 residues. V trimming: 5 bases; J trimming: 0 bases; junction bases outside the gene matches: 6. DNA of the CDR3: TGTGCCAGCAGCCCGGGACAGGAGAGCTCCTACGAGCAGTACTTC. Translation gives CASSPGQESSYEQYF.

The chain combines TRBV29-1 with TRBJ2-7; 11 bases line up with TRBD1. CDR3 size: 13 residues. The junction had 5 bases not matched to a gene; V was cut back by 7 bases and J by 3 bases. The germline CDR1 and CDR2 sequences are SQVTM and ANQGSEA. The CDR3 here is CSASDRGLYEQYF. Here the CDR3 DNA reads TGCAGCGCGTCGGACAGGGGGCTCTACGAGCAGTACTTC.

This clonotype has only a few counts. The chain combines TRBV6-5 with TRBJ2-2; weak D call: TRBD2 (6 bases). The V and J ends lost 6 bases and 1 base respectively, with 9 bases between them. Germline values: CDR1 MNHEY, CDR2 SVGAGI. The CDR3 is made up of 14 amino acids. The CDR3 bases are TGTGCCAGCAGAGGCGGGATGAACACCGGGGAGCTGTTTTTT. As protein: CASRGGMNTGELFF.

The sample holds a few counts of this clonotype. CDR3 nucleotide sequence: TGTGCCAGCAGTACCCTCCAGCGGATTGATCAGCCCCAGCATTTT. Translated, it gives CASSTLQRIDQPQHF. This chain links TRBV6-2 or TRBV6-3 with TRBJ1-5; D is unclear. Looked up from germline, CDR1 is MNHEY and CDR2 is SVGEGT. The CDR3 is 15 residues long. Trimming stripped 5 bases from V and 5 bases from J, with 16 bases between.